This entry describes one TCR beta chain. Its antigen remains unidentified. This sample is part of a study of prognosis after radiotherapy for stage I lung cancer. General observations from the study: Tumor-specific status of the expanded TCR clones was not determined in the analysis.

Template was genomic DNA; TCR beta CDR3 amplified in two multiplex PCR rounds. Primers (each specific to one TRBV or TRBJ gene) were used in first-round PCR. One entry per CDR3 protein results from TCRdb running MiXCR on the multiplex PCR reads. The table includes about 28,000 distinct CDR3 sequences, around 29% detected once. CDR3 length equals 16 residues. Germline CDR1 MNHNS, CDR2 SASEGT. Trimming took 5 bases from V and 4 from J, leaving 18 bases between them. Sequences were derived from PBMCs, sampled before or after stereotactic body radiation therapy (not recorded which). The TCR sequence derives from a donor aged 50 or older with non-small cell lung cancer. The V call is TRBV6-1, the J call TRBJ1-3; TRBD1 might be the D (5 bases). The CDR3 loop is CASSLPWGPWGNTIYF. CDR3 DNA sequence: TGTGCCAGCAGTCTTCCGTGGGGCCCCTGGGGAAACACCATATATTTT.